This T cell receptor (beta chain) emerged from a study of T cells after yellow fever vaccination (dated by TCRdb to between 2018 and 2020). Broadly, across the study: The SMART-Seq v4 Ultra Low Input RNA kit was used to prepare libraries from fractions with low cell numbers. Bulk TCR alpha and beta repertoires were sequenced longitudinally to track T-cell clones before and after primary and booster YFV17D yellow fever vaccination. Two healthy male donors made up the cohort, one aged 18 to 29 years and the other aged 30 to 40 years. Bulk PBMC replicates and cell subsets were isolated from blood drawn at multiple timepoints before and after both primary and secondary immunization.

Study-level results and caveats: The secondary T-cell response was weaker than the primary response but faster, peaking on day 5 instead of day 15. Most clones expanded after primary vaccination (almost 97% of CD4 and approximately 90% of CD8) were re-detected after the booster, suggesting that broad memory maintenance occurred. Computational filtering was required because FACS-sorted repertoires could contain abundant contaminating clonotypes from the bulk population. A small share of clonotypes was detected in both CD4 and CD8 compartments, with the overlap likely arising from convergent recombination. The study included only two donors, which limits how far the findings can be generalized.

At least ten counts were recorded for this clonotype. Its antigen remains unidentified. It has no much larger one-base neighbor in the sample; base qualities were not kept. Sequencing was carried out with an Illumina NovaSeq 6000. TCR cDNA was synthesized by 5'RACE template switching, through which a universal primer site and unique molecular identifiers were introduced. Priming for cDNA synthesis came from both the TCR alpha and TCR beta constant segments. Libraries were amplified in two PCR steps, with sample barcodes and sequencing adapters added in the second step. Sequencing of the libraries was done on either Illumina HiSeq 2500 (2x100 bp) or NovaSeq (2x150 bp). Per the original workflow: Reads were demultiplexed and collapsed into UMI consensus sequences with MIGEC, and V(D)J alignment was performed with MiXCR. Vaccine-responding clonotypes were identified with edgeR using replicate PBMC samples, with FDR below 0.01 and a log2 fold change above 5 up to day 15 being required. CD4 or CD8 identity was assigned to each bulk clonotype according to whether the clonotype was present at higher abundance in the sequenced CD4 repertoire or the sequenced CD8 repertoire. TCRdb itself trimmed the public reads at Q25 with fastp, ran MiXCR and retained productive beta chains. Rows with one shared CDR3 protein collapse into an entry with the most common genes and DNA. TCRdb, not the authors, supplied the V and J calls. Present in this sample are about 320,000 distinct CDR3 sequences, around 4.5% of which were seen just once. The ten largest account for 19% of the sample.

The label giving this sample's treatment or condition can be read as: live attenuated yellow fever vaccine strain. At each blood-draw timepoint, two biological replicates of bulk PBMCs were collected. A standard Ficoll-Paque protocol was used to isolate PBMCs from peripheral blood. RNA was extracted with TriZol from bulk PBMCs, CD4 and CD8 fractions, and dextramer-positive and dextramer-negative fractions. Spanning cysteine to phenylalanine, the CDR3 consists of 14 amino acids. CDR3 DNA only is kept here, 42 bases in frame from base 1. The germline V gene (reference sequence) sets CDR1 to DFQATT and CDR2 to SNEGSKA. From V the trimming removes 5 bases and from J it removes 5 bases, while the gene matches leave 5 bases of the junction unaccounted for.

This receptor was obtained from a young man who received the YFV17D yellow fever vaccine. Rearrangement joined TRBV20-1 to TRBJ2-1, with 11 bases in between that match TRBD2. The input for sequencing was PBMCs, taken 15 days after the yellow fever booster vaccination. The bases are TGCAGTGCTGTCCTAGCGGGGGGCCACAATGAGCAGTTCTTC. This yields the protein CSAVLAGGHNEQFF.